This T cell receptor (beta chain) came from a study of blood T cell repertoires in COVID-19. Study-wide background: The analysed material was cDNA or gDNA that came from T cells, B-cell-depleted T cells, or PBMCs.

Original data processing: Amplification with reference gene primers provided the estimates of nucleated cell counts. Assay: immunoSEQ multiplex PCR; the TCRdb copy retains only in-frame clones and omits some. The D gene and trimming were derived from the DNA, and the V and J assignments and clone size from that table. The table shows under 150,000 clones, with about 80% occurring only once. V lost 7 bases and J lost 3; bases outside the gene matches: 12. The germline CDR1 and CDR2 sequences are SGHRS and YFSETQ. The CDR3 totals 15 residues. The origin of this receptor is a man in his 60s with acute or convalescent COVID-19. The sample consisted of peripheral blood. The chain is built from TRBV5-1 and TRBJ1-2; 7 nucleotides line up with TRBD1. The CDR3 sequence is CASSGGDRVDYGYTF. The CDR3 nucleotides are TGCGCCAGCTCCGGGGGCGACAGGGTCGACTATGGCTACACCTTC.